This T cell receptor (beta chain) was sequenced for a study of blood T cell repertoires in COVID-19 (dated by TCRdb to 2020 to 2021). Some background on the complete study: Collaborator samples came from the United States, Italy and Spain and covered acute and convalescent phases of COVID-19. A de-identified subject ID, COVID-19 status, age in years and sex were almost always included in the sample metadata. The samples were drawn from two sources: the first 160 participants of the ongoing ImmuneRACE study, and 1,254 subjects contributed by 6 global collaborators. The dataset comprised deeply sampled blood TCRbeta repertoires from subjects exposed to, actively infected with, or recovered from COVID-19. The prospective study material was composed of cDNA or gDNA derived from T cells, B-cell-depleted T cells, or PBMCs. Where available, HLA class I and class II types were taken from metadata supplied by the sample provider and were not determined by assay-based typing. The repertoires were released in a freely available public database meant as a resource for research on the immune response to SARS-CoV-2. The full study reports these points: The quantity of clinical and demographic metadata differed by source and by participant and was supplied without curation.

The immunoSEQ Assay, a bias-controlled multiplex PCR, was used to amplify TCRbeta CDR3 regions from genomic DNA. The authors' pipeline ran thus. Within the assay, amplification of reference gene primers was used to estimate how many nucleated cells each sample contained. Sequence reads were collapsed and filtered to measure the absolute abundance of every unique TCRbeta CDR3 rearrangement. For each sample, productive Simpson clonality was calculated by taking the square root of Simpson's diversity index across productive rearrangements. Sourced from immuneACCESS, this table was stored by TCRdb with only in-frame sequences that have V and J called. A share of the clones is absent; for the studies checked, an unresolved V gene accounts for under half, and the remainder has no known explanation. V, J and clone size were drawn from that table, and D and trimming were deduced from the DNA. Recorded for this sample are about 380,000 clones; 70% to 90% of them occurred a single time. The ten largest account for 1.2% of the sample.

In the prospective study, participants were about 18 to 95 years old, resided in about two dozen geographic areas of the United States, and were enrolled through a virtual design. In the prospective study, cohorts were assigned on the basis of participant-reported clinical history obtained from a screening survey and a study questionnaire. Recovered participants in ImmuneRACE Cohort 3 were defined by two consecutive negative NP/OP PCR tests, clearance by a healthcare professional, or resolution of symptoms. Mobile phlebotomists in the prospective study collected whole blood, serum and a nasopharyngeal or oropharyngeal swab from every participant. Prospective study participants could optionally give additional blood draws and questionnaires over an approximately two-month period. Before DNA extraction, prospective study blood samples were shipped either frozen or at room temperature. This clone has only one observation. Its antigen has not been determined. Base qualities are not recorded, but no much larger clone differs from it by a single base.

Inclusive of the bounding cysteine and phenylalanine, the CDR3 is 12 residues long. Only CDR3 DNA is held: 36 bases, read in frame from base 1. Trimming at the junction amounts to 6 bases on V and 7 bases on J, and the germline ends lie 12 bases apart. The sequenced material came from PBMCs or T cells enriched from blood (not recorded which). Recombination joined TRBV12-3 or TRBV12-4 with TRBJ1-1; there is no confident call for the D gene. This TCR was sampled from a woman aged 18-29 years who had recovered from COVID-19. The CDR3 reads as follows: CASRAVEVEAFF. The nucleotides read TGTGCCAGCAGAGCAGTGGAGGTTGAAGCTTTCTTT.